Below are 15 T cell receptor beta chains sequenced from a single sample in a study of blood T cell repertoires in COVID-19. The table came from immunoSEQ multiplex PCR; TCRdb's copy has only in-frame clones and leaves some out. The table includes approximately 350,000 clones, under 85% detected once. Sequencing input: PBMCs or T cells enriched from blood (not recorded which). These receptors came from a woman aged 50 to 60 who had recovered from COVID-19.

Here the CDR3 DNA reads TGTGCCAGCAGCCCTAGACTAGCGGGACTCTACAATGAGCAGTTCTTC. This sequence encodes CASSPRLAGLYNEQFF. This chain uses TRBV7-3 with TRBJ2-1, with TRBD2 identical over 11 bases. The CDR3 length is 16 residues. Germline CDR1 reads SGHTA; CDR2 reads FQGTGA. J was trimmed by 3 bases and V by 5 bases; bases with no gene match: 6.

In its sample, this clone was seen once. The rearrangement uses TRBV30 and TRBJ2-3, with D possibly being TRBD1 (6 bases). The CDR3 runs 12 residues. Trimming left V 8 bases short and J 0 bases short, with 9 bases between. Germline assignment: CDR1 GTSNPN and CDR2 SVGIG (reference sequence). This CDR3 is CAQGGSTDTQYF. CDR3 coding DNA: TGTGCCCAAGGGGGTAGCACAGATACGCAGTATTTT.

The chain joins TRBV6-5 to TRBJ2-7; D possibly corresponds to TRBD2 (5 bases). This CDR3 contains 14 residues. Trimming pared 0 bases from V and 5 bases from J, leaving 11 bases between. Germline V gene data show CDR1 as MNHEY and CDR2 as SVGAGI. In nucleotides, the CDR3 is TGTGCCAGCAGTTACTCCTTCGGGAACCACGAGCAGTACTTC. This gives the protein CASSYSFGNHEQYF.

The genes are TRBV28 and TRBJ2-7; D remains unclear. The CDR3 has 12 amino acids. Per the germline V gene, CDR1 is MDHEN and CDR2 is SYDVKM. Trimming left V 5 bases short and J 4 bases short, with 9 bases between. DNA for the CDR3: TGTGCCAGCAGTCCCCCAGGATACGAGCAGTACTTC. Amino acids: CASSPPGYEQYF.

Comment on this clone: The identical CDR3 is also encoded by other nucleotide sequences in the sample. V usage is TRBV19 and J usage is TRBJ1-6; D may be TRBD1 (5 bases). V gave up 7 bases and J gave up 0 bases, with 7 bases separating them. The CDR3 contains 14 residues. Germline V lookup: CDR1 LNHDA, CDR2 SQIVND (reference sequence). CDR3 amino acids: CASIDSSYNSPLHF. The CDR3 region has the DNA TGTGCCAGTATCGACAGCTCCTATAATTCACCCCTCCACTTT. Complete variable domain (other parts from reference TRBV19 and TRBJ1-6): DGGITQSPKYLFRKEGQNVTLSCEQNLNHDAMYWYRQDPGQGLRLIYYSQIVNDFQKGDIAEGYSVSREKKESFPLTVTSAQKNPTAFYLCASIDSSYNSPLHFGNGTRLTVT.

This rearrangement joins TRBV30 to TRBJ2-7; D not resolved. There are 16 residues in the CDR3. Germline loops: CDR1 GTSNPN, CDR2 SVGIG (reference sequence). Trimming took 3 bases from V and 0 from J, leaving 18 bases between them. CDR3 loop: CAWSGITQARSYEQYF. CDR3 nucleotides: TGTGCCTGGAGCGGAATCACCCAGGCGCGCTCCTACGAGCAGTACTTC.

The chain combines TRBV7-9 with TRBJ1-4, with D possibly TRBD1 on 5 matching bases. CDR1 is SEHNR and CDR2 is FQNEAQ in the germline V gene (reference sequence). Trimming pared 5 bases from V and 4 bases from J, leaving 14 bases between. The CDR3 extends over 15 amino acids. The CDR3 here is CASSQGNWRNEKLFF. The CDR3 DNA reads as TGTGCCAGCAGCCAGGGAAACTGGCGTAATGAAAAACTGTTTTTT.

Turning to this clone: Within the sample, other DNA sequences also encode this same CDR3. CDR3 residues: CASSQVTGGTEAFF. CDR3 coding DNA: TGTGCCAGCAGCCAGGTGACAGGGGGCACTGAAGCTTTCTTT. The rearrangement links TRBV14 to TRBJ1-1; TRBD1 matches at 9 bases. J lost 4 bases, V lost 3 bases, and 3 bases had no gene match. CDR3 length: 14 residues. Per the germline V gene, CDR1 is SGHDN and CDR2 is FVKESK.

The chain carries TRBV7-8 and TRBJ1-1; 9 positions match TRBD1. Per germline, CDR1 SGHVS and CDR2 FQNEAQ. The CDR3 loop spans 16 amino acids. The V segment lost 1 base and the J segment 4 bases; nucleotides outside the gene matches: 7. CDR3: CASSLDPRQGGTEAFF. CDR3 nucleotide sequence: TGTGCCAGCAGCTTAGACCCGAGACAGGGGGGCACTGAAGCTTTCTTT.

The V call is TRBV7-9, the J call TRBJ2-1, with 9 bases fitting TRBD2. CDR3 length: 16 amino acids. Trimming cost V 2 bases and J 10 bases; bases outside gene matches: 12. Per the germline V gene, CDR1 is SEHNR and CDR2 is FQNEAQ (reference sequence). CDR3: CASSLWGGRAIVEQFF. CDR3 DNA sequence: TGTGCCAGCAGCTTATGGGGCGGGAGGGCCATTGTGGAGCAGTTCTTC.

This clone was counted only a few times. The chain uses TRBV12-3 or TRBV12-4 and TRBJ1-4, with D possibly TRBD1 on 6 matching bases. Trimming cost V 5 bases and J 11 bases, with 9 bases left between them. This CDR3 is built from 11 residues. The CDR3: CASSPGQKLFF. CDR3 DNA: TGTGCCAGCAGTCCCGGACAGAAACTGTTTTTT.

The chain carries TRBV4-3 and TRBJ2-5, with TRBD2 matching 12 bases. The junction had 4 bases not matched to a gene; V was cut back by 0 bases and J by 5 bases. Germline V CDR1 and CDR2: LGHNA, YSLEER. The CDR3 covers 16 residues. The CDR3 coding sequence is TGCGCCAGCAGCCAAGATCGACTAGCGGGAGCTGAGACCCAGTACTTC. Translating it yields CASSQDRLAGAETQYF.

The chain carries TRBV19 and TRBJ1-2; 9 bases are a match to TRBD1. V was pared by 5 bases and J by 1 base, with 11 bases of the junction left unmatched. The CDR3 has 17 amino acids. From germline, CDR1 is LNHDA and CDR2 SQIVND (reference sequence). As DNA, the CDR3 is TGTGCCAGTAGTTATATTAAAGGACAGGGGAATAACTATGGCTACACCTTC. This translates into CASSYIKGQGNNYGYTF.

This rearrangement joins TRBV11-3 to TRBJ2-7; TRBD1 matches 8 bases. Germline loops: CDR1 SGHNT, CDR2 YENEEA. J lost 6 bases, V lost 4 bases, and 14 bases had no gene match. The CDR3 has 16 residues. The DNA of the CDR3 is TGTGCCAGCAGCTCCACGACAGGGGATGGAGTCCTCGAGCAGTACTTC. It translates to CASSSTTGDGVLEQYF.

The gene calls are TRBV4-2 and TRBJ1-3; 9 nucleotides match TRBD1. V shed 5 bases and J 2 bases; nucleotides not matched to a gene: 4. The CDR3 spans 15 residues. Germline V gene lookup returns CDR1 LGHNA and CDR2 YNFKEQ. In DNA form, the CDR3 reads TGTGCCAGCAGCGGGACAGGGTTGCCTGGAAACACCATATATTTT. Translation: CASSGTGLPGNTIYF.